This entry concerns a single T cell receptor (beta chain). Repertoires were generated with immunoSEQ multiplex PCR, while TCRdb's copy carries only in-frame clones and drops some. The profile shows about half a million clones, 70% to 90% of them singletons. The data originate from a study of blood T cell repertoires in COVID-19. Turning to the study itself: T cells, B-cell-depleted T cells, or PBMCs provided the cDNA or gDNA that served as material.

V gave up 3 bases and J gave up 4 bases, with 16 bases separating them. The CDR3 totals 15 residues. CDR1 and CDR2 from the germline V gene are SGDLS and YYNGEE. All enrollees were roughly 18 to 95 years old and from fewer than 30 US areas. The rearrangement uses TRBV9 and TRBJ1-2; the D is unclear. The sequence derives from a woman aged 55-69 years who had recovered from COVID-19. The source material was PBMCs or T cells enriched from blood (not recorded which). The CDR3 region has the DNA TGTGCCAGCAGCGCCGCCCCGGCGGCAACCTATGGCTACACCTTC. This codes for CASSAAPAATYGYTF.